The present TCR beta chain was sequenced within a study of radiotherapy plus CTLA-4 blockade in lung cancer. Turning to the study itself: In about 20% of patients, objective responses were seen; 31% had disease control.

The germline V gene has CDR1 SGHRS and CDR2 YFSETQ. V lost 4 bases and J lost 1; bases outside the gene matches: 5. The CDR3 consists of 15 residues. Sequencing was performed with immunoSEQ multiplex PCR; in TCRdb, only in-frame clones are kept and a portion is missing. The table lists about 60,000 clones, 70% to 80% of them singletons, with 4% in the top ten. The rearrangement links TRBV5-1 to TRBJ1-5; 7 nucleotides align to TRBD1. The sequence derives from a human donor with non-small cell lung cancer who had a partial response to radiotherapy plus ipilimumab. The sequencing here drew on peripheral blood, taken from a patient treated with radiotherapy plus ipilimumab. CDR3 protein: CASSATGNSNQPQHF. The CDR3 region has the DNA TGCGCCAGCAGCGCGACAGGGAACAGCAATCAGCCCCAGCATTTT.